This passage covers 20 T cell receptor beta chains from one sample sequenced in a study of T cell changes during pregnancy in multiple sclerosis. This table comes from immunoSEQ multiplex PCR, and its TCRdb copy is limited to in-frame clones, with some not included. The table lists about 8,500 clones, about 90% of them singletons. The source was CD8+ T cells from peripheral blood mononuclear cells, collected in the first trimester of pregnancy. The receptors were sampled from a female donor in good health, enrolled as a control in a pregnancy study.

This chain joins TRBV5-1 and TRBJ2-7, with D maybe TRBD1 (6 bases). Germline loops: CDR1 SGHRS, CDR2 YFSETQ. This CDR3 has 13 residues. V lost 3 bases to trimming and J lost 0 bases, with 7 bases between them. CDR3 sequence reads: CASSWDISYEQYF. The CDR3 DNA reads TGCGCCAGCAGCTGGGACATCTCCTACGAGCAGTACTTC. Complete variable domain (other parts from reference TRBV5-1 and TRBJ2-7): KAGVTQTPRYLIKTRGQQVTLSCSPISGHRSVSWYQQTPGQGLQFLFEYFSETQRNKGNFPGRFSGRQFSNSRSEMNVSTLELGDSALYLCASSWDISYEQYFGPGTRLTVT.

The J gene is TRBJ2-7, the V gene TRBV2; possibly TRBD1 for D (5 bases). This CDR3 has 11 residues. V gave up 7 bases and J gave up 6 bases, with 10 bases separating them. CDR1 and CDR2 (germline): SNHLY, FYNNEI. CDR3 coding DNA: TGTGCCAGCATGGGAAGGGGCGAGCAGTACTTC. This gives the protein CASMGRGEQYF.

This clone was seen a few times. V is TRBV5-4 and J is TRBJ2-1, with 14 bases lining up with TRBD2. The CDR3 has 16 amino acids. Trimming took 3 bases from V and 4 from J; bases not matched to a gene: 3. Looked up from germline, CDR1 is SGHNT and CDR2 is YYREEE (reference sequence). The CDR3 DNA sequence: TGTGCCAGCAGCTATTGGACTAGCGGGAGGTACAATGAGCAGTTCTTC. It codes for CASSYWTSGRYNEQFF.

The V call is TRBV27, the J call TRBJ2-2; maybe TRBD2 (5 bases). CDR3 length: 17 residues. Germline lookup yields CDR1 MNHEY and CDR2 SMNVEV (reference sequence). The V end lost 4 bases, the J end lost 5 bases, and 20 bases lay between the germline ends. The CDR3 coding sequence is TGTGCCAGCAGTTATTCCGCCCGATCAGCGGCGACCGGGGAGCTGTTTTTT. Translated, it gives CASSYSARSAATGELFF.

CDR3 loop: CASSLTSPTYEQYF. In DNA, the CDR3 is TGTGCCAGCAGTTTGACTAGCCCTACTTACGAGCAGTACTTC. The V call is TRBV27, the J call TRBJ2-7, with TRBD2 matching over 7 bases. The CDR3 loop spans 14 amino acids. The ends lost 3 bases at V and 4 bases at J; junction bases unmatched: 6. Per the germline V gene, CDR1 is MNHEY and CDR2 is SMNVEV (reference sequence).

The chain joins TRBV7-9 to TRBJ2-2; D ambiguous. V was pared by 7 bases and J by 6 bases, with 18 bases between. This CDR3 spans 15 amino acids. CDR1 is SEHNR, CDR2 FQNEAQ, per germline (reference sequence). The CDR3 nucleotides read TGTGCCAGCAACCCTCTCGTAATAGCCGCCGGGGAGCTGTTTTTT. This gives the protein CASNPLVIAAGELFF.

CDR3 nucleotides: TGTGCCTGGAGTGTACTTAGTTCTGAAGCTTTCTTT. Residues: CAWSVLSSEAFF. The rearrangement links TRBV30 to TRBJ1-1; D is undetermined. Between the trimmed V and J ends, which lost 0 bases and 6 bases, there was a span of 8 bases. CDR1 and CDR2 (germline): GTSNPN, SVGIG (reference sequence). The CDR3 extends over 12 amino acids.

The J gene is TRBJ2-1, the V gene TRBV9, with no clear D. The CDR3 extends over 12 amino acids. In germline, CDR1 is SGDLS, CDR2 YYNGEE. The germline V and J ends were trimmed by 7 bases and 1 base, with 6 bases remaining between them. CDR3 loop: CASERSYNEQFF. DNA for the CDR3: TGTGCCAGCGAGAGGTCCTACAATGAGCAGTTCTTC. The full variable domain, in which reference TRBV9 and TRBJ2-1 provide the parts outside the CDR3, is DSGVTQTPKHLITATGQRVTLRCSPRSGDLSVYWYQQSLDQGLQFLIQYYNGEERAKGNILERFSAQQFPDLHSELNLSSLELGDSALYFCASERSYNEQFFGPGTRLTVL.

The chain employs TRBV9 and TRBJ1-1; D might be TRBD1 (6 bases). The CDR3 contains 14 residues. CDR1 and CDR2 from the germline V gene are SGDLS and YYNGEE. Trimming removed 0 bases at V and 1 base at J, with 7 bases between. CDR3 sequence: CASSVEGGNTEAFF. DNA of the CDR3: TGTGCCAGCAGCGTAGAAGGGGGGAACACTGAAGCTTTCTTT.

The chain employs TRBV29-1 and TRBJ2-6, with a tentative D call TRBD1 (7 bases). Trimming took 7 bases from V and 0 from J, leaving 19 bases between them. The CDR3 covers 17 residues. The germline V gene has CDR1 SQVTM and CDR2 ANQGSEA. The CDR3 sequence: CSAVVQGGVSGANVLTF. The DNA of the CDR3 is TGCAGCGCTGTCGTGCAGGGGGGAGTCTCTGGGGCCAACGTCCTGACTTTC.

CDR3: CASTTPRTSGSIPGTYEQYF. Here the CDR3 DNA reads TGTGCCAGCACTACACCTAGGACTAGCGGGAGTATCCCCGGAACCTACGAGCAGTACTTC. J is TRBJ2-7 and V is TRBV28; 13 nucleotides match TRBD2. Germline trimming cut 7 bases from V and 2 bases from J; bases unmatched to any gene: 20. CDR3 length equals 20 residues. Germline V gene lookup returns CDR1 MDHEN and CDR2 SYDVKM.

The J gene is TRBJ1-3, the V gene TRBV6-1, with D unresolved. V lost 2 bases, J lost 4 bases, and 9 bases lay in between. The CDR3 runs 14 residues. Per the germline V gene, CDR1 is MNHNS and CDR2 is SASEGT. This CDR3 is CASSEKTEGNTIYF. In nucleotides, the CDR3 is TGTGCCAGCAGTGAAAAAACAGAAGGAAACACCATATATTTT.

This chain connects TRBV30 to TRBJ1-4; TRBD1 agrees at 7 bases. CDR1 and CDR2 from the germline V gene are GTSNPN and SVGIG (reference sequence). The CDR3 spans 13 residues. V trimming: 3 bases; J trimming: 6 bases; junction bases outside the gene matches: 4. CDR3: CAWRLDRDEKLFF. CDR3 sequence (DNA): TGTGCCTGGAGGCTCGACAGGGATGAAAAACTGTTTTTT.

V and J are TRBV9 and TRBJ2-5, with 7 bases identical to TRBD2. CDR3 length equals 13 residues. J lost 4 bases, V lost 0 bases, and 0 bases had no gene match. Germline lookup yields CDR1 SGDLS and CDR2 YYNGEE. The chain's CDR3 is CASSVAGGETQYF. CDR3 bases: TGTGCCAGCAGCGTAGCGGGGGGAGAGACCCAGTACTTC.

V is TRBV4-2 and J is TRBJ1-1; 9 positions agree with TRBD1. Trimming cost V 1 base and J 7 bases; bases outside gene matches: 10. CDR3 length: 16 residues. Germline V gene sequence: CDR1 LGHNA, CDR2 YNFKEQ. CDR3 sequence: CASSQVTDRGSGEAFF. DNA of the CDR3: TGTGCCAGCAGCCAAGTCACGGACAGGGGATCGGGTGAAGCTTTCTTT.

The rearrangement uses TRBV5-1 and TRBJ2-7; D perhaps matches TRBD1 (5 bases). The CDR3 consists of 15 residues. CDR1 SGHRS and CDR2 YFSETQ come from the germline V gene. The V and J ends lost 1 base and 5 bases respectively, with 16 bases between them. This CDR3 is CASSLSPGKSNEQYF. Written as DNA, the CDR3 is TGCGCCAGCAGCTTGAGCCCAGGGAAGTCGAACGAGCAGTACTTC.

This clone was seen a handful of times. V is TRBV27 and J is TRBJ2-7; D is unclear. In germline, CDR1 is MNHEY, CDR2 SMNVEV (reference sequence). This CDR3 is 13 amino acids long. V was cut by 2 bases and J by 2 bases, with 7 bases left in between. The CDR3 DNA reads TGTGCCAGCAGTTTAGAGGCCGCCTACGAGCAGTACTTC. This translates into CASSLEAAYEQYF.

This clone has a single count. The genes are TRBV5-4 and TRBJ1-4, with a tentative D call TRBD1 (5 bases). CDR3 length: 14 amino acids. CDR1 is SGHNT and CDR2 is YYREEE in the germline V gene (reference sequence). Trimming pared 4 bases from V and 8 bases from J, leaving 15 bases between. CDR3 nucleotide sequence: TGTGCCAGCAGCCACTCCCGGGGGGACGAAAAACTGTTTTTT. The encoded protein is CASSHSRGDEKLFF.

DNA of the CDR3: TGTGCCAGCACTCCCCCGGGACAGGGTCCGTCCGAGCAGTACTTC. Its translation is CASTPPGQGPSEQYF. V and J are TRBV28 and TRBJ2-7, with 9 bases matching TRBD1. The CDR3 covers 15 residues. V was pared by 7 bases and J by 6 bases, with 13 bases of the junction left unmatched. Germline-derived CDR1 and CDR2 are MDHEN and SYDVKM. Variable domain in full (rest from reference TRBV28 and TRBJ2-7): DVKVTQSSRYLVKRTGEKVFLECVQDMDHENMFWYRQDPGLGLRLIYFSYDVKMKEKGDIPEGYSVSREKKERFSLILESASTNQTSMYLCASTPPGQGPSEQYFGPGTRLTVT.

The chain is built from TRBV6-1 and TRBJ1-4; D is undetermined. Germline V lookup: CDR1 MNHNS, CDR2 SASEGT. Trimming removed 6 bases from V and 8 bases from J, with 16 bases in between. The CDR3 has 14 amino acids. The CDR3 DNA reads TGTGCCAGCAGCCGAGGAGAAGATTCGGAAAAACTGTTTTTT. Translation gives CASSRGEDSEKLFF.